The 14 T cell receptor beta chains below come from one sample, sequenced in a study of neurological immune-mediated disorders. TCRdb itself ran the 5' RACE reads through MiXCR, one entry per CDR3 protein. The profile shows 15,000 to 20,000 distinct CDR3 sequences, 7.5% of them singletons. The sequencing sample was made of CD8+ T cells from blood. The source is a woman between 25 and 40 years old with HTLV-1-associated myelopathy (HAM/TSP).

In this sample, this clonotype turned up many times. V gene TRBV7-9 combines with J gene TRBJ1-1; TRBD1 agrees at 8 bases. CDR3 size: 15 residues. V was clipped by 1 base and J by 1 base; unmatched bases: 2. Germline V gene sequence: CDR1 SEHNR, CDR2 FQNEAQ (reference sequence). The CDR3 protein is CASSLVGTGNTEAFF. The CDR3 bases are TGTGCCAGCAGCTTAGTTGGGACAGGGAACACTGAAGCTTTCTTT.

This clonotype was seen many times. The CDR3 nucleotides are TGTGCCAGCAGTTTTACGGGTCTCGAGCAGTACTTC. This translates into CASSFTGLEQYF. The chain has TRBV19 and TRBJ2-7; no clear D gene. V shed 9 bases and J shed 6 bases, with 15 bases lying between them. The CDR3 contains 12 residues. Germline lookup yields CDR1 LNHDA and CDR2 SQIVND (reference sequence).

This clonotype was seen at least ten times. This chain links TRBV20-1 with TRBJ2-1; D tentatively fits TRBD1 or TRBD2 (5 bases each). Germline assignment: CDR1 DFQATT and CDR2 SNEGSKA (reference sequence). V gave up 3 bases and J gave up 4 bases, with 13 bases separating them. The CDR3 runs to 14 residues. The CDR3 DNA is TGCAGTGCTAGCGTCCTTGGGGGATACAATGAGCAGTTCTTC. Its protein product is CSASVLGGYNEQFF.

This clonotype has at least ten counts. The chain carries TRBV6-1 and TRBJ1-5; 7 bases line up with TRBD1. Germline lookup yields CDR1 MNHNS and CDR2 SASEGT. The CDR3 loop spans 14 amino acids. J gave up 5 bases and V 4 bases, and 5 bases lay outside the gene matches. This chain's CDR3 is CASSVGDSYQPQHF. Written as DNA, the CDR3 is TGTGCCAGCAGTGTGGGGGACAGCTATCAGCCCCAGCATTTT.

In this sample, this clonotype turned up many times. The gene calls are TRBV12-3 or TRBV12-4 and TRBJ2-7; the D is unclear. The V gene lost 4 bases and the J gene lost 2 bases, with 9 bases spanning the gap. The CDR3 contains 13 residues. The CDR3 is CASSYGRTYEQYF. The CDR3 DNA is TGTGCCAGCAGTTACGGCCGTACCTACGAGCAGTACTTC.

This clonotype appeared many times. The chain carries TRBV7-8 and TRBJ2-1, with D maybe TRBD1 (5 bases). CDR1 is SGHVS, CDR2 FQNEAQ, per germline. Trimming shortened V by 1 base and J by 3 bases, and 10 bases separated the two germline ends. The CDR3 runs to 15 residues. DNA of the CDR3: TGTGCCAGCAGCTTAGTGGGGCCGGGCTACAATGAGCAGTTCTTC. This translates into CASSLVGPGYNEQFF.

This clonotype came up many times. The CDR3 region has the DNA TGTGCCAGCAGTGAAGCGCCCGGGACAGGGGGCGCAGACGGCTACACCTTC. The encoded protein is CASSEAPGTGGADGYTF. V usage is TRBV6-1 and J usage is TRBJ1-2; 12 bases are a match to TRBD1. Germline V gene sequence: CDR1 MNHNS, CDR2 SASEGT. The V segment lost 0 bases and the J segment 8 bases; nucleotides outside the gene matches: 10. The CDR3 loop spans 17 amino acids.

The chain is built from TRBV23-1 and TRBJ2-3, with a possible D match to TRBD2 (7 bases). TRBV23-1 is an ORF, and what it does is uncertain. Trimming removed 8 bases from V and 7 bases from J, with 22 bases in between. The CDR3 is made up of 15 amino acids. CDR3 sequence reads: CASDHKRGGVHTQYF. The DNA of the CDR3 is TGCGCCAGCGATCATAAGAGGGGGGGAGTACATACGCAGTATTTT.

This clonotype was recorded many times. The rearrangement uses TRBV28 and TRBJ2-1; D not certain. The CDR3 spans 16 residues. CDR1 is MDHEN and CDR2 is SYDVKM in the germline V gene. V gave up 3 bases and J gave up 4 bases, with 16 bases separating them. The CDR3 nucleotides read TGTGCCAGCAGTTTTGACCCGGAAGCGAAGTACAATGAGCAGTTCTTC. Its translation is CASSFDPEAKYNEQFF.

This clonotype was counted at least ten times. This chain uses TRBV6-2 or TRBV6-3 with TRBJ1-2, with D tentatively TRBD1 (6 bases). The CDR3 loop spans 11 amino acids. Germline lookup yields CDR1 MNHEY and CDR2 SVGEGT. Trimming pared 8 bases from V and 8 bases from J, leaving 12 bases between. The CDR3 here is CASEGGLGYTF. CDR3 DNA: TGTGCCAGCGAAGGGGGTCTCGGCTACACCTTC.

By frequency in the sample, this clonotype is medium-sized. The J gene is TRBJ2-3, the V gene TRBV29-1; 7 bases are shared with TRBD2. The CDR3 length is 14 residues. The V gene's germline CDR1 is SQVTM and CDR2 ANQGSEA. V dropped 2 bases and J dropped 5; count of bases not matched to a gene: 7. CDR3 nucleotide sequence: TGCAGCGTTGAACGCCCAGCGGGGCAAGATACGCAGTATTTT. Translating it yields CSVERPAGQDTQYF.

This rearrangement joins TRBV30 to TRBJ2-3; a weak D match, TRBD2 (6 bases). The germline gives CDR1 GTSNPN, CDR2 SVGIG (reference sequence). The CDR3 has 14 amino acids. With 2 bases removed from V and 7 bases from J, the gap between germline ends came to 16 bases. CDR3 coding DNA: TGTGCCTGGAGTCCCCCTAGCGAGGTATATACGCAGTATTTT. This translates into CAWSPPSEVYTQYF. Full variable domain (rest looked up from reference TRBV30 and TRBJ2-3): SQTIHQWPATLVQPVGSPLSLECTVEGTSNPNLYWYRQAAGRGLQLLFYSVGIGQISSEVPQNLSASRPQDRQFILSSKKLLLSDSGFYLCAWSPPSEVYTQYFGPGTRLTVL.

This clonotype came up many times. The J gene is TRBJ2-3, the V gene TRBV7-2; D remains unclear. Germline V gene data show CDR1 as SGHTA and CDR2 as FQGNSA. V gave up 1 base and J gave up 6 bases, with 11 bases separating them. The CDR3 is made up of 14 amino acids. DNA for the CDR3: TGTGCCAGCAGCTTAGTTTTTCTTCCGGATACGCAGTATTTT. Translating it yields CASSLVFLPDTQYF.

The chain has TRBV29-1 and TRBJ1-1; D gene uncertain. The CDR3 runs 13 residues. Per the germline V gene, CDR1 is SQVTM and CDR2 is ANQGSEA. V gave up 7 bases and J gave up 5 bases, with 17 bases separating them. CDR3 residues: CSENGVPETEAFF. In DNA form, the CDR3 reads TGCAGCGAAAACGGTGTTCCCGAAACTGAAGCTTTCTTT.